This T cell receptor beta chain was found in a study of blood T cell repertoires in COVID-19. About the research overall: Sites in the United States, Italy and Spain provided acute and convalescent COVID-19 samples. T cells, B-cell-depleted T cells, or PBMCs provided the cDNA or gDNA that served as material.

Per the authors' pipeline: Estimated nucleated cell counts came from reference gene primer amplification. Clones were sequenced by immunoSEQ multiplex PCR, and TCRdb holds only the in-frame ones, with some missing. The V and J calls and clone size were taken over from that table, and D and trimming were inferred from the DNA. The data show about 230,000 clones, about 83% seen once. Germline V gene lookup returns CDR1 SGHRS and CDR2 YFSETQ. J was trimmed by 8 bases and V by 3 bases; bases with no gene match: 10. The CDR3 spans 15 residues. This receptor was identified in a woman in her fifties or sixties with acute or convalescent COVID-19. The chain recombines TRBV5-1 with TRBJ2-1; 8 bases map to TRBD2. The source material was peripheral blood. CDR3 coding DNA: TGCGCCAGCAGCTATCCGCGGGAGGCCGTGGATGAGCAGTTCTTC. It yields the protein CASSYPREAVDEQFF.